The rows below give T cell receptor beta chains drawn from one sample of a study of T-cell reconstitution after alpha-beta-depleted transplantation in children. In TCRdb, the PCR reads were re-called with MiXCR into one record per CDR3 protein. The sample lists 450,000 to 550,000 distinct CDR3 sequences, about an eighth seen once, with less than 15% in the top ten. The sequenced sample was PBMCs, mostly from graft donor cells, obtained 180 days after TCRalphabeta/CD19-depleted stem cell transplant. Receptors were obtained from a female patient aged 2-15 years who had a stem cell transplant for aplastic anemia, so the T cells may come from the graft donor. Each CDR3 is given without its conserved first and last residue. Each record gives: J gene, clone size, V gene, CDR3 protein. Clone size is shown for a subset of rows, as once, few, many or a class of expanded clone.

J: TRBJ2-3; size: -; V: TRBV9; CDR3: ASGREGPADTQY
J: TRBJ2-7; size: -; V: TRBV21-1; CDR3: ASSKRDLLPSYEQY
J: TRBJ2-1; size: -; V: TRBV5-1; CDR3: ASSWRTIEGTHIAGGAYNEQF
J: TRBJ2-3; size: few; V: TRBV27; CDR3: ATNGRSFGDTQY
J: TRBJ1-4; size: many; V: TRBV12-3/TRBV12-4; CDR3: ASSLGVNEKLF
J: TRBJ2-7; size: few; V: TRBV7-9; CDR3: ASSLKGPYEQY
J: TRBJ2-1; size: few; V: TRBV20-1; CDR3: SVQKASSYNEQF
J: TRBJ2-7; size: -; V: TRBV7-4; CDR3: ASSRELEASHEQY
J: TRBJ2-7; size: few; V: TRBV27; CDR3: ASSLLTSYEQY
J: TRBJ1-3; size: many; V: TRBV6-5; CDR3: ASSYSGSGNTIY
J: TRBJ2-1; size: -; V: TRBV2; CDR3: ASIRDSRPGEQF
J: TRBJ1-1; size: few; V: TRBV24-1; CDR3: ATQDVNTEAF
J: TRBJ2-1; size: -; V: TRBV14; CDR3: ASSPTTLAGKGNEQF
J: TRBJ1-4; size: -; V: TRBV12-3/TRBV12-4; CDR3: ASSNQGLGEKLF
J: TRBJ2-1; size: -; V: TRBV20-1; CDR3: SARDRGLAGGLWEQF
J: TRBJ2-1; size: -; V: TRBV10-3; CDR3: AISESVRLAVTGNEQF
J: TRBJ1-4; size: few; V: TRBV20-1; CDR3: SASPPRTTNEKLF
J: TRBJ2-5; size: many; V: TRBV29-1; CDR3: SSGQGALETQY
J: TRBJ2-4; size: few; V: TRBV21-1; CDR3: ASSKLTGLAKNIQY
J: TRBJ2-3; size: -; V: TRBV12-3/TRBV12-4; CDR3: ASSPGLPSGGGTDTQY
J: TRBJ2-3; size: many; V: TRBV28; CDR3: ASSGVAGVLTDTQY
J: TRBJ2-7; size: many; V: TRBV23-1; CDR3: ASSQSHDSYEQY
J: TRBJ2-3; size: -; V: TRBV7-2; CDR3: ASSPRGSGFTDTQY
J: TRBJ2-5; size: -; V: TRBV20-1; CDR3: SANRLAGDSETQY
J: TRBJ2-4; size: few; V: TRBV7-8; CDR3: ASSLGGGKRTKNIQY
J: TRBJ2-2; size: -; V: TRBV11-2; CDR3: ASSPKRVLAGGPRAGELF
J: TRBJ2-4; size: few; V: TRBV7-2; CDR3: ASSLAVGTVVNIQY
J: TRBJ1-2; size: -; V: TRBV6-5; CDR3: ASSYLAEKTGYGYT
J: TRBJ2-3; size: few; V: TRBV27; CDR3: ASSLPGPNFTDTQY
J: TRBJ2-7; size: many; V: TRBV5-5; CDR3: ASSLVAGSAYEQY
J: TRBJ2-1; size: few; V: TRBV29-1; CDR3: SVSGGASGIDEQF
J: TRBJ2-1; size: few; V: TRBV18; CDR3: ASSPQTSGRTEQF
J: TRBJ2-1; size: -; V: TRBV28; CDR3: ASSLWTGRSYNEQF
J: TRBJ2-5; size: few; V: TRBV10-3; CDR3: AISESKGVQETQY
J: TRBJ2-1; size: few; V: TRBV6-2/TRBV6-3; CDR3: ASIDRQAHDYNEQF
J: TRBJ1-3; size: -; V: TRBV7-2; CDR3: ASSFQGSSGNTIY
J: TRBJ1-1; size: -; V: TRBV7-9; CDR3: ASSPIDRDNPEAF
J: TRBJ2-1; size: few; V: TRBV7-2; CDR3: ASSLPGLADNEQF
J: TRBJ1-2; size: -; V: TRBV29-1; CDR3: SVWGLGGNYGYT
J: TRBJ2-1; size: -; V: TRBV3-1; CDR3: ASSKDVPLAAYNEQF
J: TRBJ1-1; size: -; V: TRBV6-2/TRBV6-3; CDR3: ASSFETGTPNTEAF
J: TRBJ2-6; size: few; V: TRBV18; CDR3: ASGSGTGEAGANVLT